The entry below describes one TCR beta chain. What this receptor recognizes is not known. There are no base qualities to consult, and no much larger clone falls within one base. These data originate in a study of glioma-infiltrating T cells after dendritic cell vaccination (dated by TCRdb to the mid-2010s). For context, the study as a whole: The cohort comprised 15 or so glioblastoma patients from Phase I and II dendritic cell vaccination trials, 9 newly diagnosed and 6 with recurrent disease. Survival after dendritic cell vaccination was correlated with TCR sequencing metrics such as TIL content and the overlap between tumor and blood repertoires. The vaccine was prepared from monocyte-derived dendritic cells that were cultured for 6 to 7 days with IL-4 and GM-CSF and then pulsed overnight with autologous tumor lysate. In glioblastoma patients vaccinated with dendritic cells, deep sequencing of TCR beta CDR3 regions served to measure the amount of tumor-infiltrating lymphocytes and to compare repertoires between tumor and blood. Patients received autologous tumor lysate-pulsed dendritic cell vaccination between about 2002 and 2013. Each patient got three intradermal injections of the dendritic cell vaccine, spaced at biweekly intervals, in the arm below the axilla. Summary of the overall study and its limitations: TCR clonality showed no direct relationship with survival, which suggests that a diverse polyclonal response may matter. Longer time to progression and overall survival after dendritic cell vaccination were predicted by higher estimated pretreatment TIL content. The three-group TCR overlap response model was described as speculative and requiring prospective validation. The cohort was small and heterogeneous, few patients had complete blood and tumor sets, and even fewer had initial-recurrent tumor pairs.

The immunoSEQ assay amplified TCRB CDR3 regions from approximately 2 micrograms of genomic DNA, or from all available DNA when less than that amount was available. Multiplex PCR used 60 forward primers for TCR V beta segments and 13 reverse primers for J beta segments. Synthetic control templates were spiked into each sample at limiting dilution to estimate reads per starting template. The Illumina HiSeq System generated sequencing reads of 87 bp. On the authors' methods: PCR and sequencing errors were removed by a nearest neighbor algorithm that merged closely related sequences. TCR overlap was defined as the percentage of unique tumor TCR beta sequences that were also found in the peripheral blood of the same patient. The source is immuneACCESS, and TCRdb retained only in-frame sequences with V and J called. Part of the clones is not carried over; for the studies checked, unresolved V genes explain less than half of this, and the remainder is unexplained. That table furnishes V, J and clone size, whereas the DNA furnished D and trimming. This sample gives 70,000 to 90,000 clones in total; around four fifths of them show up just once. Approximately 6.6% of the sample is held by the ten biggest clonotypes.

The CDR3 runs 15 amino acids, cysteine and phenylalanine included. Left in the record is the CDR3 DNA by itself, 45 bases read in frame from the first base. The germline V gene specifies KGHSY as CDR1 and FQNENV as CDR2. Trimming removed 2 bases from V and 7 bases from J, leaving 17 bases between the germline ends. The time point label on this specimen signifies: after dendritic cell vaccination, including at tumor progression/relapse. Selection of patients required sufficient residual fresh-frozen tumor tissue and over two years of available survival data. An isocitrate dehydrogenase mutation was not carried by any of the glioblastoma patients, although molecular status was otherwise variable. PBMC collection took place before vaccination, two weeks after the third vaccination, and at tumor progression if progression occurred. The Qiagen DNeasy Blood extraction Kit was used for extraction of genomic DNA.

The source is a human donor with glioblastoma. The sample consisted of blood, taken after dendritic cell vaccination. The V and J genes are TRBV16 and TRBJ1-2; D gene: possibly TRBD1, on 5 matching bases. The nucleotides read TGTGCCAGCAGCCAAGAGGTGGCAGGGATGGCTGGCTACACCTTC. Its translation is CASSQEVAGMAGYTF.